This TCR beta chain was recovered during a study of T-cell reconstitution after alpha-beta-depleted transplantation in children (dated by TCRdb to the mid-2010s). Regarding the study in general: T-cell immune reconstitution after TCRalphabeta/CD19-depleted allogeneic hematopoietic cell transplantation in children was quantitatively tracked in the study by means of TCR repertoire profiling. Results the study describes overall, beyond this receptor: Over the following months the frequencies of hyperexpanded clones went down, and after one year T-cell counts and TCRbeta diversity were mostly credited to newly produced T cells. The apparently early recovery of alphabetaT-cell counts about two months after transplant reportedly depended on only several hundred rapidly expanded clones that came from non-depleted graft cells. In some patients, the high TCRbeta diversity seen at day 60 was put down to recipient T cells and intrathymic progenitors that had survived conditioning.

There are many counts of this clonotype. Its antigen target is currently unknown. Base qualities are not provided; no much larger clone lies one nucleotide away. CDR1 and CDR2 (SEHNR, FQNEAQ) derive from the germline V gene (reference sequence). V was cut back by 5 bases and J by 3 bases, leaving a gap of 11 bases between them. Counted from cysteine to phenylalanine, this CDR3 has 13 amino acids. Only CDR3 DNA is held: 39 bases, read in frame from base 1. Taken with the paper, the label for treatment or condition translates to: allogeneic hematopoietic cell transplantation with graft depleted of TCRalphabeta T cells and CD19 B cells. TCRalphabeta/CD19-depleted allogeneic hematopoietic cell grafts were given to the transplant recipients, all of whom were children. Receptors were amplified or captured by PCR. The sequencer listed for this sample is Illumina HiSeq 2500. To normalize quantification of the TCRbeta repertoire, the TCR libraries were built with molecular barcoding that relied on unique molecular identifiers. TCRdb's own reprocessing of the public reads used fastp at Q25 and MiXCR and kept productive beta chains. Records with the same CDR3 protein are collapsed into one entry carrying the most frequent genes and DNA. Across this sample there are roughly 100,000 distinct CDR3 sequences, with roughly 7.2% seen only once. The top ten clones comprise 15% to 20% of the sample.

The chain is encoded by TRBV7-9 joined to TRBJ2-7; TRBD2 could be the D gene, as 6 bases match. The sequence was collected from a boy between 2 and 10 years old with acute lymphoblastic leukemia, due to receive a stem cell transplant. The sequencing here drew on PBMCs, taken before TCRalphabeta/CD19-depleted stem cell transplant. The CDR3 protein is CASSPLGGYEQYF. The nucleotide sequence is TGTGCCAGCAGCCCCCTGGGGGGCTACGAGCAGTACTTC.